The 4 T cell receptor beta chains presented below share a single source sample, sequenced in a study of T cell changes during pregnancy in multiple sclerosis. Profiled with immunoSEQ multiplex PCR; TCRdb holds only in-frame clones, not every one. The table lists about 100,000 clones, around 93% of them singletons. The input for sequencing was peripheral blood, taken before pregnancy. All receptors derive from a female donor with multiple sclerosis, enrolled in a pregnancy study.

The chain uses TRBV7-9 and TRBJ2-7, with no clear D. V lost 1 base to trimming and J lost 2 bases, with 9 bases between them. The CDR3 sequence is 14 residues long. The germline V gene encodes CDR1 SEHNR and CDR2 FQNEAQ (reference sequence). The CDR3 is CASSLGGYTYEQYF. The CDR3 DNA reads as TGTGCCAGCAGCTTAGGCGGCTACACCTACGAGCAGTACTTC.

The J gene is TRBJ1-2, the V gene TRBV25-1; TRBD1 aligns across 10 bases. This CDR3 contains 18 residues. V was clipped by 6 bases and J by 2 bases; unmatched bases: 15. CDR1 MGHDK and CDR2 SYGVNS come from the germline V gene. CDR3 protein: CASSAPRTGGQGNYGYTF. CDR3 bases: TGTGCCAGCAGCGCCCCCCGGACAGGGGGGCAGGGGAACTATGGCTACACCTTC.

This clone has only a few counts. The chain recombines TRBV5-1 with TRBJ2-4, with TRBD1 matching 9 bases. In germline, CDR1 is SGHRS, CDR2 YFSETQ. The CDR3 is 15 amino acids. V dropped 0 bases and J dropped 9; count of bases not matched to a gene: 7. CDR3: CASSLEGDRDGIQYF. CDR3 nucleotide sequence: TGCGCCAGCAGCTTGGAAGGGGACAGGGATGGCATTCAGTACTTC.

The rearrangement joins TRBV9 to TRBJ1-1, with D maybe TRBD1 (6 bases). This CDR3 is built from 13 residues. The V gene lost 0 bases and the J gene lost 11 bases, with 14 bases spanning the gap. CDR1 SGDLS and CDR2 YYNGEE come from the germline V gene. The CDR3 loop is CASSVATLGAAFF. As DNA, the CDR3 is TGTGCCAGCAGCGTAGCTACTCTGGGGGCCGCTTTCTTT.